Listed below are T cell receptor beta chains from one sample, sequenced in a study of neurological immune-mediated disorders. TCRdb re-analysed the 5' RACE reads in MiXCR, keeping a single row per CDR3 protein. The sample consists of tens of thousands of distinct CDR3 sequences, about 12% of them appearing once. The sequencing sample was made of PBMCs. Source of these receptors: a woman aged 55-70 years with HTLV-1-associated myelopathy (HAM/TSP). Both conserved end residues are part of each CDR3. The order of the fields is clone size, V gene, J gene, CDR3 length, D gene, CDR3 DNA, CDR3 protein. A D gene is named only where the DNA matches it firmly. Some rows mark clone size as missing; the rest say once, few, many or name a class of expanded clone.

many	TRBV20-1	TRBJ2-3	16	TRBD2	TGCAGTGCTAGAGACCCACTAGCGGAGGCCACAGATACGCAGTATTTT	CSARDPLAEATDTQYF
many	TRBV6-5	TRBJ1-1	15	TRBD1	TGTGCCAGCAGTTACTTTGCCAGGGGGATCACTGAAGCTTTCTTT	CASSYFARGITEAFF
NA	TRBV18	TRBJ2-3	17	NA	TGTGTCAGCTCACCACCCACAGCGGAGGGGACTCAGGGTACGCAGTATTTT	CVSSPPTAEGTQGTQYF
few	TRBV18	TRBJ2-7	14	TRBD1	TGTGCCAGCTCACATACAGGGGGCGAATACGAGCAGTACTTC	CASSHTGGEYEQYF
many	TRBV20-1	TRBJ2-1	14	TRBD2	TGCAGTGCGGAAAGCGGGACCGCAGGGAATGAGCAGTTCTTC	CSAESGTAGNEQFF
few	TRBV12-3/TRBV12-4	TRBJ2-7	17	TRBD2	TGTGCCAGCAGTTTATTTTGGGCTAGCGGGGACCCCCCCGAGCAGTACTTC	CASSLFWASGDPPEQYF
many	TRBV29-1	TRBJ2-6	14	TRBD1	TGCAGCGTAGCCGACAGGGGTGGGGCCAACGTCCTGACTTTC	CSVADRGGANVLTF
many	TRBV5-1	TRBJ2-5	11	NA	TGCGCCAGCAGCTTTGACGAGACCCAGTACTTC	CASSFDETQYF
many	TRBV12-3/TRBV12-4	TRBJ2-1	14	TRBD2	TGTGCCAGCAGCTTAGCGGGAGGGCATGGTGAGCAGTTCTTC	CASSLAGGHGEQFF
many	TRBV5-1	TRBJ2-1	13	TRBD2	TGCGCCAGCCAATTAGCGGGCGCCAATGAGCAGTTCTTC	CASQLAGANEQFF
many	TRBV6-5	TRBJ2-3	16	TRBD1	TGTGCCAGCAGTTACGGTCGGGACAGGGGCACAGATACGCAGTATTTT	CASSYGRDRGTDTQYF
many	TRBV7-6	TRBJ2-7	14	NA	TGTGCCAGCAGCTTACTTGCGGCCTCCTACGAGCAGTACTTC	CASSLLAASYEQYF
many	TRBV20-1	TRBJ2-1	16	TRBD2	TGCAGTGCTAGAGCGACTAGCGGGAGGAAAGCGGATGAGCAGTTCTTC	CSARATSGRKADEQFF
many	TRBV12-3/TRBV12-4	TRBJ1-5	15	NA	TGTGCCAGCAGTTCCAGGGATCGGGTCAATCAGCCCCAGCATTTT	CASSSRDRVNQPQHF
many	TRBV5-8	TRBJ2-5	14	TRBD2	TGTGCCAGCGCCCTCACTAGCGGGAGGAAGACCCAGTACTTC	CASALTSGRKTQYF
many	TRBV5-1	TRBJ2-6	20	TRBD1	TGCGCCAGCAGCCTGATTGATCCGGGACAGGCGTCGTCTGGGGCCAACGTCCTGACTTTC	CASSLIDPGQASSGANVLTF
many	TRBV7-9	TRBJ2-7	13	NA	TGTGCCAGCAGCATCGACCTGTGGGGCGAGCAGTACTTC	CASSIDLWGEQYF
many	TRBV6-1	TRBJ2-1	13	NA	TGTGCCAGCAGTGAAGGATGGGCGGGTGAGCAGTTCTTC	CASSEGWAGEQFF
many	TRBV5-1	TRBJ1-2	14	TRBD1	TGCGCCAGCAGCTTGACAGGGGACTTATATGGCTACACCTTC	CASSLTGDLYGYTF
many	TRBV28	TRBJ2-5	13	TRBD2	TGTGCCAGCAGTATAGCGGGAGGAGAGACCCAGTACTTC	CASSIAGGETQYF
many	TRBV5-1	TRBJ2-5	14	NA	TGCGCCAGCAGTAACTTAGGGTTAGGAGAGACCCAGTACTTC	CASSNLGLGETQYF
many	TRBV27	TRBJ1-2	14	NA	TGTGCCAGCAGACCCGACGACAGATACTATGGCTACACCTTC	CASRPDDRYYGYTF
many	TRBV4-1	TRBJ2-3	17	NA	TGCGCCAGCAGCCGGCTAGGGAGTCCACCTAGCACAGATACGCAGTATTTT	CASSRLGSPPSTDTQYF
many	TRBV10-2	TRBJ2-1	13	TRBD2	TGCGCCAGCAGAACTAGCGGGAGCAATGAGCAGTTCTTC	CASRTSGSNEQFF
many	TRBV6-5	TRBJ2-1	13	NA	TGTGCCAGCAGTTACTCCCGTAACAATGAGCAGTTCTTC	CASSYSRNNEQFF
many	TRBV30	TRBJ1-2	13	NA	TGTGCCTGGAGCCTAACGGAGGCCTATGGCTACACCTTC	CAWSLTEAYGYTF
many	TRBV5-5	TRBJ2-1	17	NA	TGTGCCAGCAGCTTGGCCCTGGCGGTCAGCTCCTACAATGAGCAGTTCTTC	CASSLALAVSSYNEQFF
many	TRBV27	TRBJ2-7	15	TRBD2	TGTGCCAGCAGAACAATGGGAGGGCCGTGGGACGAGCAGTACTTC	CASRTMGGPWDEQYF
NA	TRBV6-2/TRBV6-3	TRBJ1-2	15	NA	TGTGCCAGCACCTTAAGGAACGATGGGGCTGGTGGCTACACCTTC	CASTLRNDGAGGYTF
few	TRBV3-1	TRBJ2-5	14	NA	TGTGCCAGCAGCCAAGTCGACGGGCTTGGGACCCAGTACTTC	CASSQVDGLGTQYF
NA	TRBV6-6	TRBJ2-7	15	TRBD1	TGTGCCAGCAGTCAACCGGGACAGGGTTCCTACGAGCAGTACTTC	CASSQPGQGSYEQYF